A single sample is the source of the 29 T cell receptor beta chains below, sequenced in a study of blood T cells in healthy people across ages. Then a second PCR, running roughly 7 to 11 cycles, was carried out with a sample-barcoded 5' primer and a J-beta primer mix. MiXCR, run by TCRdb on the 5' RACE reads, gives a single entry per CDR3 protein. This sample yields some 700,000 distinct CDR3 sequences, of which approximately 22% are seen a single time; 22% belongs to the top ten. Sequencing was carried out using blood. The receptors stem from a man in his sixties or seventies in good health.

This clonotype has a handful of counts. The gene calls are TRBV20-1 and TRBJ2-3; TRBD2 matches at 8 bases. V was pared by 5 bases and J by 4 bases, with 14 bases of the junction left unmatched. The CDR3 has 16 amino acids. Germline V gives CDR1 DFQATT, CDR2 SNEGSKA (reference sequence). DNA of the CDR3: TGCAGTGCTCCCCTTGGGGGACTAGGAGCCCCAGATACGCAGTATTTT. Its protein product is CSAPLGGLGAPDTQYF.

V and J are TRBV29-1 and TRBJ2-7, with a weak D call TRBD1 (6 bases). Trimming left V 3 bases short and J 0 bases short, with 6 bases between. This CDR3 has 12 amino acids. Germline lookup yields CDR1 SQVTM and CDR2 ANQGSEA. The CDR3: CSVEDSSYEQYF. CDR3 in DNA: TGCAGCGTTGAGGACAGCTCCTACGAGCAGTACTTC.

This rearrangement joins TRBV29-1 to TRBJ2-1; D may match TRBD1 or TRBD2 (5 bases each). V was cut by 6 bases and J by 3 bases, with 21 bases left in between. The CDR3 loop spans 16 amino acids. Germline-derived CDR1 and CDR2 are SQVTM and ANQGSEA. CDR3 loop: CSVRVGTTLNYNEQFF. The CDR3 DNA is TGCAGCGTCCGAGTGGGGACCACTCTTAACTACAATGAGCAGTTCTTC.

The CDR3: CASSLYEAGGYTF. CDR3 sequence (DNA): TGTGCCAGCAGCCTATATGAGGCGGGAGGCTACACCTTC. The chain uses TRBV6-6 and TRBJ1-2; no firm D call. This CDR3 has 13 amino acids. CDR1 MNHNY and CDR2 SVGAGI come from the germline V gene (reference sequence). The V gene lost 6 bases and the J gene lost 8 bases, with 16 bases spanning the gap.

This clonotype has ten or more counts. The chain employs TRBV6-2 or TRBV6-3 and TRBJ2-7; TRBD1 agrees at 7 bases. CDR3 length: 12 residues. The germline CDR1 and CDR2 sequences are MNHEY and SVGEGT. J was trimmed by 6 bases and V by 5 bases; bases with no gene match: 4. The CDR3 reads CASSPTGLEQYF. CDR3 nucleotide sequence: TGTGCCAGCAGTCCGACAGGGCTCGAGCAGTACTTC.

The CDR3 DNA reads TGTGCCACCAGCAGAGATGCCTACAATGAGCAGTTCTTC. Its protein is CATSRDAYNEQFF. This rearrangement joins TRBV15 to TRBJ2-1; D uncertain. The CDR3 length is 13 residues. Trimming pared 0 bases from V and 2 bases from J, leaving 2 bases between. Germline CDR1 LNHNV, CDR2 YYDKDF (reference sequence).

The chain carries TRBV10-3 and TRBJ2-7, with D tentatively TRBD2 (5 bases). CDR3 length: 14 residues. V was clipped by 6 bases and J by 7 bases, with 19 bases between them. Germline CDR1 reads ENHRY; CDR2 reads SYGVKD. CDR3 sequence reads: CAISPEVKGGEQYV. The CDR3 bases are TGTGCCATCAGCCCGGAGGTAAAGGGTGGAGAGCAGTACGTC.

This clonotype has more than one count but fewer than ten. V is TRBV3-1 and J is TRBJ2-7; TRBD2 matches 7 bases. Germline V gene lookup returns CDR1 LGHDT and CDR2 YNNKEL (reference sequence). With V trimmed by 1 base and J by 5 bases, 5 bases remained unmatched. The CDR3 length is 14 residues. CDR3 sequence reads: CASSQGGGLDEQYF. The CDR3 region has the DNA TGTGCCAGCAGCCAAGGGGGGGGGTTGGACGAGCAGTACTTC.

The rearrangement links TRBV10-2 to TRBJ2-3; D possibly uses TRBD1 or TRBD2 (6 bases each). CDR3 length: 19 residues. V lost 3 bases, J lost 3 bases, and 25 bases lay in between. Germline V CDR1 and CDR2: WSHSY, SAAADI. CDR3 region: CASSDYRGRGLGDTDTQYF. Here the CDR3 DNA reads TGCGCCAGCAGTGATTACCGGGGGCGCGGGTTGGGGGATACAGATACGCAGTATTTT.

This clonotype has more than one count but fewer than ten. V is TRBV11-2 and J is TRBJ2-5; TRBD1 matches 7 bases. Germline V lookup: CDR1 SGHAT, CDR2 FQNNGV. Trimming cost V 6 bases and J 4 bases; bases outside gene matches: 8. The CDR3 spans 14 residues. CDR3 sequence reads: CASSSDRVAETQYF. The CDR3 DNA follows: TGTGCCAGCAGTTCTGACAGGGTCGCAGAGACCCAGTACTTC.

This clonotype was counted a few times. CDR3 nucleotide sequence: TGTGCCAGCACGGGGCAGTCCACCGCTCCTCAGCCCCAGCATTTT. Translation: CASTGQSTAPQPQHF. J is TRBJ1-5 and V is TRBV6-2 or TRBV6-3; D might be TRBD1 (5 bases). V lost 7 bases to trimming and J lost 6 bases, with 19 bases between them. CDR3 length: 15 residues. Germline lookup yields CDR1 MNHEY and CDR2 SVGEGT.

This clonotype was counted a few times. The chain couples TRBV3-1 to TRBJ2-7, with a tentative D call TRBD2 (6 bases). CDR3 length equals 15 residues. Germline V CDR1 and CDR2: LGHDT, YNNKEL (reference sequence). Deletions cut 4 bases from V and 4 bases from J, with 17 bases between. The CDR3 DNA reads as TGTGCCAGCAGCCCCCCCCTGACTAGTCTATACGAGCAGTACTTC. This translates into CASSPPLTSLYEQYF.

The J gene is TRBJ2-5, the V gene TRBV20-1, with TRBD2 matching over 13 bases. CDR3 length: 16 residues. The V gene end was trimmed by 2 bases and the J gene end by 4 bases; junction bases not matched to a gene: 7. Germline V CDR1 and CDR2: DFQATT, SNEGSKA (reference sequence). The CDR3 region has the DNA TGCAGTGCTAGATCGCCGGGACTAGCGGGGCCAGAGACCCAGTACTTC. Its protein product is CSARSPGLAGPETQYF.

This chain connects TRBV27 to TRBJ1-3; D gene ambiguous. Germline V gene lookup returns CDR1 MNHEY and CDR2 SMNVEV (reference sequence). CDR3 size: 13 residues. The V gene lost 4 bases and the J gene lost 2 bases, with 6 bases spanning the gap. The CDR3 spells CASSSWTGNTIYF. The CDR3 nucleotides are TGTGCCAGCAGTTCGTGGACTGGAAACACCATATATTTT.

This clonotype was detected only a few times. The chain combines TRBV13 with TRBJ2-1; possible D gene TRBD1, 5 bases. The V end lost 4 bases, the J end lost 0 bases, and 13 bases lay between the germline ends. The length of the CDR3 is 16 residues. Germline V gene data show CDR1 as PRHDT and CDR2 as FYEKMQ (reference sequence). The CDR3 protein is CASSSAMGHSYNEQFF. DNA of the CDR3: TGTGCCAGCAGCTCCGCGATGGGGCACTCCTACAATGAGCAGTTCTTC.

Note on this clonotype: Compared with germline, one end of the junction differs, possibly owing to a read error. The chain is built from TRBV10-3 and TRBJ2-5, with a tentative D call TRBD2 (5 bases). This CDR3 has 13 residues. Germline CDR1 reads ENHRY; CDR2 reads SYGVKD. The DNA for the CDR3 is TGTGCCGTCAGTGAACCACGAGGGGAGACCCAGTACTTC. Translated: CAVSEPRGETQYF.

V and J are TRBV28 and TRBJ2-3; 10 positions agree with TRBD1. The germline CDR1 and CDR2 sequences are MDHEN and SYDVKM. Trimming took 2 bases from V and 4 from J; bases not matched to a gene: 9. CDR3 size: 17 residues. CDR3 DNA: TGTGCCAGCAGTTTAGGGACCGGGACAGGGGTTTCAGATACGCAGTATTTT. It is translated as CASSLGTGTGVSDTQYF.

There are a few counts of this clonotype. V usage is TRBV7-6 and J usage is TRBJ2-1; 12 nucleotides align to TRBD2. The CDR3 spans 21 residues. Germline V gives CDR1 SGHVS, CDR2 FNYEAQ. V lost 2 bases to trimming and J lost 1 base; unmatched junction nucleotides: 15. CDR3 loop: CASSLRGGTSGRRVSYNEQFF. CDR3 DNA: TGTGCCAGCAGCTTACGGGGGGGAACTAGCGGGAGGCGGGTGTCCTACAATGAGCAGTTCTTC.

There are a few counts of this clonotype. V usage is TRBV12-3 or TRBV12-4 and J usage is TRBJ2-7; TRBD1 might be the D (6 bases). There are 12 residues in the CDR3. V gave up 2 bases and J gave up 9 bases, with 11 bases separating them. The CDR3 region has the DNA TGTGCCAGCAGTTTAACAGGGAGCGTGCAGTACGTC. Protein: CASSLTGSVQYV.

A single count supports this clonotype. V gene TRBV20-1 combines with J gene TRBJ1-2; no definite D call. Germline CDR1 DFQATT, CDR2 SNEGSKA (reference sequence). V was shortened by 0 bases and J by 7 bases, with 9 bases between the two germline ends. CDR3 length: 12 residues. This CDR3 is CSARDGSGGYTF. CDR3 DNA: TGCAGTGCTAGAGATGGCAGCGGTGGCTACACCTTC.

This clonotype turned up a few times. This sequence joins TRBV6-5 and TRBJ1-1, with D hard to call. The CDR3 has 14 amino acids. Germline V gives CDR1 MNHEY, CDR2 SVGAGI. Trimming cost V 5 bases and J 4 bases, with 14 bases left between them. The CDR3 DNA is TGTGCCAGCAGTCGCCAGGTTTCTCGCACTGAAGCTTTCTTT. It is translated as CASSRQVSRTEAFF.

The chain is built from TRBV12-3 or TRBV12-4 and TRBJ2-7, with D perhaps being TRBD1 or TRBD2 (5 bases each). This CDR3 region has 12 residues. This CDR3 is CARGEGTYERYV. The CDR3 nucleotides are TGTGCCAGGGGGGAAGGGACCTACGAGCGGTACGTC.

This clonotype was detected a few times. The chain carries TRBV6-6 and TRBJ1-1; perhaps TRBD1 as D (5 bases). The germline CDR1 and CDR2 sequences are MNHNY and SVGAGI (reference sequence). The CDR3 length is 15 residues. V was trimmed by 2 bases and J by 4 bases, leaving 14 bases between them. CDR3 in DNA: TGTGCCAGCAGTTACATCCAGGGAGGGGTCACTGAAGCTTTCTTT. This encodes CASSYIQGGVTEAFF.

This chain connects TRBV7-2 to TRBJ2-1, with D unresolved. The CDR3 sequence is 16 residues long. V was shortened by 4 bases and J by 3 bases, with 16 bases between the two germline ends. CDR1 and CDR2 from the germline V gene are SGHTA and FQGNSA. The CDR3 nucleotides read TGTGCCAGCAGCTCCTACCTCGTGGGGAACTACAATGAGCAGTTCTTC. It specifies CASSSYLVGNYNEQFF.

Only a few counts were recorded for this clonotype. V usage is TRBV7-2 and J usage is TRBJ2-1; tentatively, D is TRBD1 or TRBD2 (5 bases each). Germline V gene sequence: CDR1 SGHTA, CDR2 FQGNSA. V lost 0 bases and J 2 bases, leaving 8 bases between the germline ends. The CDR3 covers 15 residues. CDR3 region: CASSLAGVAYNEQFF. DNA of the CDR3: TGTGCCAGCAGCTTAGCGGGGGTCGCCTACAATGAGCAGTTCTTC.

This clonotype has more than one count but fewer than ten. An end of the junction differs from the germline gene, which may be a read error. The CDR3 spells CASSLSGHGSYEQHF. In nucleotides, the CDR3 is TGTGCCAGCAGCTTATCGGGACACGGATCCTACGAGCAGCACTTC. The J gene is TRBJ2-7, the V gene TRBV7-6; possible D gene TRBD1, 6 bases. Germline assignment: CDR1 SGHVS and CDR2 FNYEAQ. This CDR3 region has 15 residues. Complete variable domain (other parts from reference TRBV7-6 and TRBJ2-7): GAGVSQSPRYKVTKRGQDVALRCDPISGHVSLYWYRQALGQGPEFLTYFNYEAQQDKSGLPNDRFSAERPEGSISTLTIQRTEQRDSAMYRCASSLSGHGSYEQHFGPGTRLTVT.

V usage is TRBV18 and J usage is TRBJ1-1; perhaps TRBD1 as D (6 bases). This CDR3 contains 15 residues. CDR1 and CDR2 (germline): KGHSH, LQKENI. V was shortened by 1 base and J by 4 bases, with 13 bases between the two germline ends. CDR3 residues: CASSPRQPRGTEAFF. The CDR3 DNA reads as TGTGCCAGCTCACCACGACAGCCCAGGGGCACTGAAGCTTTCTTT.

This clonotype was detected a few times. The chain joins TRBV4-3 to TRBJ2-7; 8 nucleotides agree with TRBD2. Germline V gene data show CDR1 as LGHNA and CDR2 as YSLEER. The CDR3 covers 17 residues. Losses at the gene ends were 1 base for V and 2 bases for J; bases not matched to a gene: 10. The CDR3: CASSQGRLAQLPYEQYV. The CDR3 DNA reads as TGCGCCAGCAGCCAAGGTCGACTAGCGCAACTTCCCTACGAGCAGTACGTC.

This chain joins TRBV10-3 and TRBJ2-3, with 7 bases lining up with TRBD1. The length of the CDR3 is 15 residues. Germline CDR1 and CDR2: ENHRY and SYGVKD. Trimming took 9 bases from V and 3 from J; bases not matched to a gene: 12. For the CDR3, the DNA is TGTGCCATTACTGACCGGGACAGCGTGACAGATACGCAGTATTTT. Its translation: CAITDRDSVTDTQYF.